The next 30 T cell receptor beta chains were all read from a single sample in a study of blood T cell repertoires in COVID-19. TCRdb's table, derived via immunoSEQ multiplex PCR, lists solely in-frame clones and lacks some. The sample lists around 260,000 clones, 80% to 95% occurring once. Sample: peripheral blood. The receptors were gathered from a woman in her twenties or thirties with COVID-19, enrolled during active disease.

The J gene is TRBJ2-7, the V gene TRBV29-1, with 7 bases fitting TRBD2. With V trimmed by 0 bases and J by 0 bases, 14 bases remained unmatched. Germline V CDR1 and CDR2: SQVTM, ANQGSEA. The length of the CDR3 is 18 residues. CDR3 in amino acids: CSVEDWTPTGGGSYEQYF. The CDR3 nucleotides are TGCAGCGTTGAAGATTGGACACCCACGGGAGGAGGCTCCTACGAGCAGTACTTC.

The chain is built from TRBV24-1 and TRBJ2-1; perhaps TRBD2 as D (5 bases). There are 12 residues in the CDR3. V was pared by 9 bases and J by 5 bases, with 10 bases between. CDR1 and CDR2 (germline): KGHDR, SFDVKD. The CDR3 reads CATSGVNNEQFF. CDR3 nucleotide sequence: TGTGCCACCTCCGGGGTCAACAATGAGCAGTTCTTC.

The CDR3 protein is CSVSRDSSDTQYF. As DNA, the CDR3 is TGCAGCGTCTCCCGGGACAGTTCCGATACGCAGTATTTT. This chain joins TRBV29-1 and TRBJ2-3; 7 nucleotides match TRBD1. Germline CDR1 and CDR2: SQVTM and ANQGSEA. This CDR3 comprises 13 residues. J gave up 6 bases and V 6 bases, and 9 bases lay outside the gene matches.

This clone was observed a single time. The J gene is TRBJ2-7, the V gene TRBV28; possibly TRBD2 for D (5 bases). Looked up from germline, CDR1 is MDHEN and CDR2 is SYDVKM. V dropped 6 bases and J dropped 4 bases, with 25 bases sitting between them. CDR3 length: 17 residues. CDR3 bases: TGTGCCAGCAGCTCCCCGAGTGAAGTAGCGAGACCGTACGAGCAGTACTTC. Protein product: CASSSPSEVARPYEQYF.

V is TRBV19 and J is TRBJ2-2; 8 positions agree with TRBD2. The J segment lost 4 bases and the V segment lost 1 base, leaving 2 bases of the junction unmatched. Germline CDR1 reads LNHDA; CDR2 reads SQIVND (reference sequence). The CDR3 extends over 15 amino acids. CDR3: CASSIAGGGTGELFF. The DNA for the CDR3 is TGTGCCAGTAGTATAGCGGGAGGGGGCACCGGGGAGCTGTTTTTT.

This clone showed up just once. V and J are TRBV28 and TRBJ1-6; 9 positions match TRBD1. Losses at the gene ends were 11 bases for V and 7 bases for J; bases not matched to a gene: 9. Germline CDR1 reads MDHEN; CDR2 reads SYDVKM. CDR3 length: 14 residues. CDR3 region: CAGRQGEANSPLHF. Here the CDR3 DNA reads TGTGCCGGTAGACAGGGGGAGGCCAATTCACCCCTCCACTTT.

This chain uses TRBV5-1 with TRBJ1-1, with TRBD1 matching 8 bases. V lost 1 base and J lost 4; bases outside the gene matches: 3. Germline lookup yields CDR1 SGHRS and CDR2 YFSETQ. The CDR3 consists of 14 residues. The DNA for the CDR3 is TGCGCCAGCAGCTTGTCAGGGGGCCTCACTGAAGCTTTCTTT. Its protein product is CASSLSGGLTEAFF.

Comment on this clone: Other DNA sequences in the same sample also yield this CDR3. V and J are TRBV27 and TRBJ1-2; D is uncertain. Looked up from germline, CDR1 is MNHEY and CDR2 is SMNVEV (reference sequence). The CDR3 runs to 14 residues. Trimming stripped 2 bases from V and 4 bases from J, with 11 bases between. The CDR3: CASSLDGRSYGYTF. As DNA, the CDR3 is TGTGCCAGCAGTTTAGACGGTCGGAGCTATGGCTACACCTTC.

The count of this clone is one. The genes are TRBV5-6 and TRBJ2-7, with D tentatively TRBD2 (5 bases). Deletions cut 7 bases from V and 7 bases from J, with 21 bases between. This CDR3 contains 14 residues. CDR1 and CDR2 from the germline V gene are SGHDT and YYEEEE. The CDR3 bases are TGTGCCAGCGGCGACGGGAATGGCCTTTTGGAGCAGTACTTC. This gives the protein CASGDGNGLLEQYF.

The rearrangement uses TRBV18 and TRBJ2-7, with TRBD2 identical over 7 bases. V dropped 0 bases and J dropped 0; count of bases not matched to a gene: 5. CDR3 length: 16 residues. The germline CDR1 and CDR2 sequences are KGHSH and LQKENI. CDR3 sequence: CASSPPVLAPSYEQYF. CDR3 DNA: TGTGCCAGCTCACCACCTGTACTAGCGCCCTCCTACGAGCAGTACTTC. Drawing the rest from reference TRBV18 and TRBJ2-7, the complete variable domain is NAGVMQNPRHLVRRRGQEARLRCSPMKGHSHVYWYRQLPEEGLKFMVYLQKENIIDESGMPKERFSAEFPKEGPSILRIQQVVRGDSAAYFCASSPPVLAPSYEQYFGPGTRLTVT.

The chain recombines TRBV19 with TRBJ2-5; D possibly corresponds to TRBD1 (5 bases). Germline CDR1 is LNHDA and CDR2 is SQIVND (reference sequence). Trimming cost V 5 bases and J 1 base, with 14 bases left between them. The CDR3 is 15 amino acids. The chain's CDR3 is CASSPPGARQETQYF. Here the CDR3 DNA reads TGTGCCAGTAGTCCCCCTGGGGCACGCCAAGAGACCCAGTACTTC.

V is TRBV20-1 and J is TRBJ1-5; 7 positions agree with TRBD1. This CDR3 has 11 amino acids. The V gene end was trimmed by 1 base and the J gene end by 16 bases; junction bases not matched to a gene: 7. Germline assignment: CDR1 DFQATT and CDR2 SNEGSKA (reference sequence). Here the CDR3 reads CSARGLQGVHF. The CDR3 coding sequence is TGCAGTGCTAGAGGCCTTCAGGGGGTTCATTTT.

The chain has TRBV19 and TRBJ2-3; D might be TRBD1 (5 bases). Trimming left V 4 bases short and J 6 bases short, with 17 bases between. This CDR3 region has 15 residues. Germline V gene lookup returns CDR1 LNHDA and CDR2 SQIVND (reference sequence). The CDR3 protein is CASSRAREVGDTQYF. The CDR3 region has the DNA TGTGCCAGTAGTAGAGCCAGGGAAGTAGGTGATACGCAGTATTTT.

The chain links TRBV7-2 to TRBJ2-1; 7 bases match TRBD2. This CDR3 contains 18 residues. Germline values: CDR1 SGHTA, CDR2 FQGNSA. With 5 bases clipped from V and 8 bases from J, the junction kept 21 bases outside the gene matches. CDR3 amino acids: CASSRGVSTRGSKDEQFF. DNA of the CDR3: TGTGCCAGCAGCCGGGGGGTTAGTACGCGGGGAAGCAAGGATGAGCAGTTCTTC.

The chain recombines TRBV19 with TRBJ1-5; maybe TRBD1 (6 bases). Germline values: CDR1 LNHDA, CDR2 SQIVND (reference sequence). Trimming removed 4 bases from V and 6 bases from J, with 16 bases in between. The CDR3 has 15 amino acids. The CDR3 DNA sequence: TGTGCCAGTAGTACCCCACAGGAAGGGGGTCAGCCCCAGCATTTT. Translation: CASSTPQEGGQPQHF. The whole variable domain, filled in from reference TRBV19 and TRBJ1-5, reads DGGITQSPKYLFRKEGQNVTLSCEQNLNHDAMYWYRQDPGQGLRLIYYSQIVNDFQKGDIAEGYSVSREKKESFPLTVTSAQKNPTAFYLCASSTPQEGGQPQHFGDGTRLSIL.

The genes are TRBV12-2 and TRBJ1-5. TRBV12-2 is given as a pseudogene. The CDR3 consists of 15 residues. The CDR3 here is CASRLALSGYQPQHF. The DNA of the CDR3 is TGTGCAAGTCGCTTAGCGCTTTCGGGATATCAGCCCCAGCATTTT.

The J gene is TRBJ1-3, the V gene TRBV7-2, with D unresolved. This CDR3 has 16 amino acids. V was pared by 5 bases and J by 2 bases, with 16 bases between. The germline CDR1 and CDR2 sequences are SGHTA and FQGNSA. CDR3: CASSPVGRNAGNTIYF. As DNA, the CDR3 is TGTGCCAGCAGCCCTGTGGGCAGGAACGCTGGAAACACCATATATTTT.

The chain links TRBV30 to TRBJ1-1; D remains unclear. Trimming took 1 base from V and 9 from J, leaving 9 bases between them. The CDR3 has 11 residues. Germline CDR1 reads GTSNPN; CDR2 reads SVGIG (reference sequence). CDR3 nucleotide sequence: TGTGCCTGGAGTGGGGCAGCAAAAGCTTTCTTT. The encoded protein is CAWSGAAKAFF.

V and J are TRBV10-1 and TRBJ2-7, with 11 bases aligning to TRBD2. Germline CDR1 WNHNN, CDR2 SYGVQD (reference sequence). The CDR3 extends over 16 amino acids. The trim removed 6 bases at V and 5 bases at J, leaving 12 bases unmatched. The CDR3 loop is CASSDGTSGRGDEQYF. DNA of the CDR3: TGCGCCAGCAGCGACGGGACTAGCGGCCGAGGGGACGAGCAGTACTTC.

This clone was recorded once. This chain connects TRBV14 to TRBJ2-7, with D maybe TRBD2 (5 bases). V lost 5 bases to trimming and J lost 7 bases, with 15 bases between them. The CDR3 runs 13 residues. Germline loops: CDR1 SGHDN, CDR2 FVKESK. The CDR3 is CASSWTGRGEQYF. DNA of the CDR3: TGTGCCAGCAGCTGGACTGGGAGAGGTGAGCAGTACTTC. Full variable domain (remainder filled in from reference TRBV14 and TRBJ2-7): EAGVTQFPSHSVIEKGQTVTLRCDPISGHDNLYWYRRVMGKEIKFLLHFVKESKQDESGMPNNRFLAERTGGTYSTLKVQPAELEDSGVYFCASSWTGRGEQYFGPGTRLTVT.

The V gene is TRBV7-9, the J gene TRBJ2-7; D might be TRBD2 (5 bases). Germline V gene data show CDR1 as SEHNR and CDR2 as FQNEAQ (reference sequence). CDR3 length equals 16 residues. Deletions cut 1 base from V and 3 bases from J, with 16 bases between. The CDR3 nucleotides read TGTGCCAGCAGCTTAGTCTCGGGAATGTCGAGCTACGAGCAGTACTTC. It is translated as CASSLVSGMSSYEQYF.

The chain has TRBV5-6 and TRBJ2-1; 8 bases agree with TRBD2. The V and J ends lost 4 bases and 3 bases, in that order; junction bases with no gene match: 12. Germline V CDR1 and CDR2: SGHDT, YYEEEE. This CDR3 has 17 residues. CDR3 sequence (DNA): TGTGCCAGCAGCCGGTTCGGGAGCGGGAGTATCTACAATGAGCAGTTCTTC. Amino acids: CASSRFGSGSIYNEQFF.

This chain connects TRBV19 to TRBJ2-3; 7 nucleotides agree with TRBD2. The CDR3 runs 17 residues. Germline V lookup: CDR1 LNHDA, CDR2 SQIVND (reference sequence). V lost 3 bases, J lost 1 base, and 10 bases stayed unmatched. This CDR3 reads CASSIHRTSDGTDTQYF. As DNA, the CDR3 is TGTGCCAGTAGTATTCACCGGACTAGTGATGGCACAGATACGCAGTATTTT.

This chain joins TRBV28 and TRBJ1-3, with 7 bases identical to TRBD1. V lost 5 bases and J lost 8; bases outside the gene matches: 12. The CDR3 loop spans 15 amino acids. Germline V gene data show CDR1 as MDHEN and CDR2 as SYDVKM. CDR3 amino acids: CASSPAGGSRYTIYF. CDR3 nucleotides: TGTGCCAGCAGTCCCGCAGGGGGGAGTAGATACACCATATATTTT.

The chain is built from TRBV7-9 and TRBJ2-5; 7 bases align to TRBD2. CDR3 length: 14 amino acids. Germline CDR1 and CDR2: SEHNR and FQNEAQ (reference sequence). Trimming cost V 3 bases and J 5 bases; bases outside gene matches: 6. CDR3 sequence: CASSFLGGLETQYF. CDR3 DNA sequence: TGTGCCAGCAGCTTCCTCGGGGGGTTGGAGACCCAGTACTTC.

This CDR3 is CASSYGMRGGNSNQPQHF. DNA of the CDR3: TGTGCCAGCAGTTACGGTATGAGGGGAGGGAATAGCAATCAGCCCCAGCATTTT. The chain links TRBV6-2 or TRBV6-3 to TRBJ1-5; a possible D gene is TRBD1 (5 bases). Germline V gene data show CDR1 as MNHEY and CDR2 as SVGEGT. The CDR3 length is 18 residues. V was shortened by 2 bases and J by 0 bases, with 17 bases between the two germline ends.

The chain recombines TRBV7-2 with TRBJ2-1, with unresolved D. V was cut by 3 bases and J by 6 bases, with 9 bases left in between. The CDR3 runs to 13 residues. Germline V gene data show CDR1 as SGHTA and CDR2 as FQGNSA. This CDR3 reads CASSFDRSNEQFF. DNA of the CDR3: TGTGCCAGCAGCTTCGATCGGTCCAATGAGCAGTTCTTC.

The gene calls are TRBV4-2 and TRBJ1-1; 7 nucleotides agree with TRBD1. V shed 2 bases, J shed 5 bases, and the junction held 11 bases outside the gene matches. CDR1 is LGHNA and CDR2 is YNFKEQ in the germline V gene. This CDR3 region has 16 residues. Written as DNA, the CDR3 is TGTGCCAGCAGCCAACCTCCGAAGGCCAGGGGGACTGAAGCTTTCTTT. Protein: CASSQPPKARGTEAFF.

The chain combines TRBV29-1 with TRBJ1-2, with 8 bases lining up with TRBD1. This CDR3 spans 14 amino acids. CDR1 is SQVTM and CDR2 is ANQGSEA in the germline V gene. With 6 bases clipped from V and 5 bases from J, the junction kept 11 bases outside the gene matches. In DNA, the CDR3 is TGCAGCGTGGGGGACCAGGGGGCCCCTTATGGCTACACCTTC. Its translation: CSVGDQGAPYGYTF. The whole variable domain, filled in from reference TRBV29-1 and TRBJ1-2, reads SAVISQKPSRDICQRGTSLTIQCQVDSQVTMMFWYRQQPGQSLTLIATANQGSEATYESGFVIDKFPISRPNLTFSTLTVSNMSPEDSSIYLCSVGDQGAPYGYTFGSGTRLTVV.

The chain combines TRBV5-1 with TRBJ1-6, with D maybe TRBD1 (6 bases). Germline V CDR1 and CDR2: SGHRS, YFSETQ. Trimming cost V 5 bases and J 5 bases, with 14 bases left between them. This CDR3 spans 15 amino acids. The CDR3 is CASRKQGQNNSPLHF. The CDR3 DNA follows: TGCGCCAGCAGAAAACAGGGACAAAATAATTCACCCCTCCACTTT. Complete variable domain (other parts from reference TRBV5-1 and TRBJ1-6): KAGVTQTPRYLIKTRGQQVTLSCSPISGHRSVSWYQQTPGQGLQFLFEYFSETQRNKGNFPGRFSGRQFSNSRSEMNVSTLELGDSALYLCASRKQGQNNSPLHFGNGTRLTVT.